This TCR beta chain was identified during a study of blood T cell repertoires in COVID-19. Germline trimming cut 4 bases from V and 8 bases from J; bases unmatched to any gene: 4. The CDR3 spans 14 residues. The germline V gene has CDR1 LGHDT and CDR2 YNNKEL (reference sequence). Method: immunoSEQ multiplex PCR; TCRdb's copy keeps in-frame clones and lacks some. Among over 95,000 clones listed, roughly 80% were seen once. The gene calls are TRBV3-1 (or the pseudogene TRBV3-2) and TRBJ1-6; 8 bases align to TRBD1. The material sequenced was peripheral blood. This sequence was found in a man aged 45-65 years with acute or convalescent COVID-19. The CDR3 loop is CASSRTGLDSPLHF. The CDR3 bases are TGTGCCAGCAGCCGGACAGGGTTAGATTCACCCCTCCACTTT.